The source of this T cell receptor beta chain is a study of tumor-infiltrating lymphocytes in oesophageal squamous cell carcinoma. TCRdb passed the PCR reads through MiXCR, listing each CDR3 protein once. This table holds about 20,000 distinct CDR3 sequences, 30% to 45% found once. Ten or more counts support this clonotype. The CDR3 length is 14 residues. CDR1 and CDR2 (germline): MNHNS, SASEGT. V trimming: 9 bases; J trimming: 3 bases; junction bases outside the gene matches: 11. The receptor was isolated from a male donor with esophageal squamous cell carcinoma. The sequencing input was esophageal tumor tissue. J is TRBJ2-7 and V is TRBV6-1; 7 bases map to TRBD1. The DNA of the CDR3 is TGTGCCAGGGGAGAAGAGGACAGGAGCTACGAGCAGTACTTC. Translating it yields CARGEEDRSYEQYF.